This is a list of T cell receptor beta chains from one sample in a study of blood T cells in healthy people across ages. TCRdb reprocessed the 5' RACE reads with MiXCR, giving one entry per CDR3 protein. The sample lists 630,000 or so distinct CDR3 sequences, around 32% occurring once. The sample taken for sequencing was blood. Receptor source: a woman aged 80 or over in good health. Both conserved end residues are part of each CDR3.

TRBV9	TRBJ2-1	CASSVLADNEQFF
TRBV20-1	TRBJ2-7	CSASHAGTGGIYEQYF
TRBV7-2	TRBJ2-2	CASSLSGGGDTGELFF
TRBV15	TRBJ2-1	CATSVSGGSYNEQFF
TRBV2	TRBJ2-1	CASNNRVGGGEQFF
TRBV3-1	TRBJ1-2	CASRSSNNYGYTF
TRBV11-3	TRBJ2-5	CASSPRRGDGTQYF
TRBV7-8	TRBJ1-2	CASSLLRSTNYGYTF
TRBV20-1	TRBJ2-3	CSARQGGTDTQYF
TRBV7-8	NA	CASSFDQVANIQYF
TRBV6-1	TRBJ1-5	CASSPEGTPHQPQHF
TRBV30	TRBJ2-7	CARRDRGRHEQYF
TRBV20-1	TRBJ2-5	CSARQLGRETQYF
TRBV12-3/TRBV12-4	TRBJ2-1	CASSEAGDEQFF
TRBV14	TRBJ2-7	CASSQDPGRGFGEQYF
TRBV5-1	TRBJ2-7	CASSPKGSPSYEQYF
TRBV15	TRBJ2-2	CATSRDRQATKNTGELFF
TRBV20-1	TRBJ1-1	CSARDRNTEAFF
TRBV11-2	TRBJ2-1	CVSSLVDSGSYNEQFF
TRBV6-5	TRBJ1-1	CASSYAGENTEAFF
TRBV6-1	TRBJ1-1	CASSVGTGRTEAFF
TRBV6-5	TRBJ1-2	CATSRDSQSNYGYTF
TRBV5-1	TRBJ1-1	CASSLGRRLQAFF
TRBV3-1	TRBJ1-4	CASSQGANEKLFF
TRBV10-1	TRBJ2-3	CASSEGIGSTDTQYF
TRBV7-2	TRBJ2-3	CASSSGQVGTDTQYF
TRBV4-3	TRBJ2-1	CASSRDVASGGNNEQFF
TRBV7-6	TRBJ1-6	CASSLNPQGGLSPLHF
TRBV20-1	TRBJ1-1	CSAPGGANTEAFF
TRBV6-5	TRBJ2-5	CASSYRSWWQTSGPQETQYF
TRBV7-2	TRBJ2-6	CASSSNRGGANVLTF
TRBV7-2	TRBJ2-7	CASSVTGDSPYEQYF
TRBV20-1	TRBJ1-1	CSAPPGAGGEAFF
TRBV3-1	TRBJ2-1	CASSPPTDNEQFF
TRBV7-6	TRBJ2-2	CASSLVSRGGELFF
TRBV29-1	TRBJ2-3	CSVAGLTTDTQYF
TRBV20-1	TRBJ1-5	CSARSGSYSNQPQHF
TRBV12-3/TRBV12-4	TRBJ1-2	CASSENRGPRGYTF
TRBV5-1	TRBJ1-4	CASSLHPFRTGGDEKLFF
TRBV28	TRBJ1-1	CASSTPGGGEAFF
TRBV7-2	TRBJ2-1	CASSPSSFGEQFF
TRBV7-2	TRBJ2-7	CASSPSGGSSYEQYF